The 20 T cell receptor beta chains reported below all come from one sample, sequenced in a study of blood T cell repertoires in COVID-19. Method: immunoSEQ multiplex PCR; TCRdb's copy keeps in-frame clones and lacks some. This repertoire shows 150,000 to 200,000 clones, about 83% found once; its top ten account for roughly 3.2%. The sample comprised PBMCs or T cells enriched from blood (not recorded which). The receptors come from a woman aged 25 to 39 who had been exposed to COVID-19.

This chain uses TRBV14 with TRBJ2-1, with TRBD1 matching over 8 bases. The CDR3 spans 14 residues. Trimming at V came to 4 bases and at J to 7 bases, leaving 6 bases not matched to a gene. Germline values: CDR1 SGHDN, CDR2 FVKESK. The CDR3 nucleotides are TGTGCCAGCAGCCTATGGACAGGGCTGAATGAGCAGTTCTTC. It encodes CASSLWTGLNEQFF.

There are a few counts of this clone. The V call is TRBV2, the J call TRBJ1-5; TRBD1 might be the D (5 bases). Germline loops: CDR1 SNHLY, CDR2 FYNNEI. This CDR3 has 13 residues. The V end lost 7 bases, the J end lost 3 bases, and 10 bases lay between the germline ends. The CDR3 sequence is CASKIGANQPQHF. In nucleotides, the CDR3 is TGTGCCAGCAAAATAGGGGCCAATCAGCCCCAGCATTTT.

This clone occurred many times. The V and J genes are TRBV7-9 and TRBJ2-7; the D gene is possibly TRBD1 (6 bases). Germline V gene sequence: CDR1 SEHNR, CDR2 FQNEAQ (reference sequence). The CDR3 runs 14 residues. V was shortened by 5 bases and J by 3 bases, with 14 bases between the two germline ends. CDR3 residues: CASSPKGVIYEQYF. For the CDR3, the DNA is TGTGCCAGCAGCCCTAAGGGGGTGATCTACGAGCAGTACTTC.

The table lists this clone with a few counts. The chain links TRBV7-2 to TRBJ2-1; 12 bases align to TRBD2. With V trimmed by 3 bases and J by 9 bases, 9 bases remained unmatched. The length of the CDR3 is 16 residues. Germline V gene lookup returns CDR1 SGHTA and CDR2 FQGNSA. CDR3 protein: CASSFLAGGPFVEQFF. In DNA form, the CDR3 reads TGTGCCAGCAGCTTCCTAGCGGGGGGGCCTTTTGTTGAGCAGTTCTTC.

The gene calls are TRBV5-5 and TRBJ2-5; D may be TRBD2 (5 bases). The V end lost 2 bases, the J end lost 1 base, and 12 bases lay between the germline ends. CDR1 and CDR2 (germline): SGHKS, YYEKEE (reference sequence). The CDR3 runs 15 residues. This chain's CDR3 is CASSLGLSGQETQYF. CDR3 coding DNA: TGTGCCAGCAGCTTAGGATTGAGCGGCCAAGAGACCCAGTACTTC.

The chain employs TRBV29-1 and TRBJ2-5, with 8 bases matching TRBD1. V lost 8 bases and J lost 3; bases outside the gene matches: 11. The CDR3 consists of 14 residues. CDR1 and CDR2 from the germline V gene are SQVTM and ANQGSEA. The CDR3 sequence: CSIAGTGGEETQYF. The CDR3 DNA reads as TGCAGCATAGCCGGGACAGGTGGAGAAGAGACCCAGTACTTC.

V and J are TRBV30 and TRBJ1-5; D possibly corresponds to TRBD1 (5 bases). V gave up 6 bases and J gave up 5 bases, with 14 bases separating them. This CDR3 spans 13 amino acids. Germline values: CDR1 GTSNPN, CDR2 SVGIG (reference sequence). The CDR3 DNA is TGTGCCTGTTCTGGGGCCTTAGATCAGCCCCAGCATTTT. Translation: CACSGALDQPQHF.

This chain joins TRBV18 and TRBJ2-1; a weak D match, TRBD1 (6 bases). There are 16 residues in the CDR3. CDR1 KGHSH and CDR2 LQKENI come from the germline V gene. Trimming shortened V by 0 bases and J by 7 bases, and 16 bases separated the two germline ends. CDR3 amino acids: CASSPPWGLGANEQFF. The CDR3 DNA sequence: TGTGCCAGCTCACCACCATGGGGGCTCGGGGCAAATGAGCAGTTCTTC.

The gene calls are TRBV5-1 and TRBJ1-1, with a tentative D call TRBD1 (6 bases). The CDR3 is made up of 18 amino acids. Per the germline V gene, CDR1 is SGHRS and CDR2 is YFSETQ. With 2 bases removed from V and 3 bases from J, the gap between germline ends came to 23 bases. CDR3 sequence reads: CASSFAMSTGRVYTEAFF. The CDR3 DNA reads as TGCGCCAGCAGCTTTGCAATGTCGACAGGTCGAGTGTACACTGAAGCTTTCTTT.

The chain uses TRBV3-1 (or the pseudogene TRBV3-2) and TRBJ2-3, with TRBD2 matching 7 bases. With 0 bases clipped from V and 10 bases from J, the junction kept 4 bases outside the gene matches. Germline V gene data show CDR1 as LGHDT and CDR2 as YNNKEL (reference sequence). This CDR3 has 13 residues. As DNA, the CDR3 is TGTGCCAGCAGCCAAGATTGGGGAGGGGCGCAGTATTTT. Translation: CASSQDWGGAQYF.

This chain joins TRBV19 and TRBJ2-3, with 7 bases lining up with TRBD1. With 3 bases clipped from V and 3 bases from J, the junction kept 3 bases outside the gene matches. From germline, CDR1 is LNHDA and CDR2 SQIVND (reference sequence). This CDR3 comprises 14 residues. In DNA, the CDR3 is TGTGCCAGTAGTATTCAGGGGGTAACAGATACGCAGTATTTT. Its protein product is CASSIQGVTDTQYF.

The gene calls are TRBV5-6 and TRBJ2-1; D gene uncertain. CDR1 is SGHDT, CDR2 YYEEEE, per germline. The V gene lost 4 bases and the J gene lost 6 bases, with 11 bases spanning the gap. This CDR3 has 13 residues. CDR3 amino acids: CASSPRDFNEQFF. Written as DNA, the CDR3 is TGTGCCAGCAGCCCCCGTGACTTCAATGAGCAGTTCTTC.

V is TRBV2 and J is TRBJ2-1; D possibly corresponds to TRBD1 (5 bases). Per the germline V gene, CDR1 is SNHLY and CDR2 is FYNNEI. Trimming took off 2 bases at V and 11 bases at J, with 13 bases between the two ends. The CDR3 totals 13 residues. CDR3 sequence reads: CASSEYLQGQQFF. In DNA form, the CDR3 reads TGTGCCAGCAGTGAATATCTTCAGGGCCAGCAGTTCTTC.

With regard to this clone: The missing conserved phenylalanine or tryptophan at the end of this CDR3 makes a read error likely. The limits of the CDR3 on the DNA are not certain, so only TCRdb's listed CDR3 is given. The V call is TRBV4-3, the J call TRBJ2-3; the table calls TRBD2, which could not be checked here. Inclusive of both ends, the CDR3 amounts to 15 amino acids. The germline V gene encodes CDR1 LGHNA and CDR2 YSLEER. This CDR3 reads CASSQDRVGLAGWVL.

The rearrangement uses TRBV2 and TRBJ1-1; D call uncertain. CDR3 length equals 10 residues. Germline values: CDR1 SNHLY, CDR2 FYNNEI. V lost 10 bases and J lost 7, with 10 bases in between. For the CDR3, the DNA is TGTGCCATTCTACTAAGTGAAGCTTTCTTT. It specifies CAILLSEAFF.

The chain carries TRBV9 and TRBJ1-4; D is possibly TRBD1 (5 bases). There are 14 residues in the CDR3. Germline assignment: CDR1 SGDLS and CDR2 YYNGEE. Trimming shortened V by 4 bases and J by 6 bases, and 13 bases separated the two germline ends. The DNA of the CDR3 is TGTGCCAGCAGCCCAATGGGGGGGTATGAAAAACTGTTTTTT. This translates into CASSPMGGYEKLFF.

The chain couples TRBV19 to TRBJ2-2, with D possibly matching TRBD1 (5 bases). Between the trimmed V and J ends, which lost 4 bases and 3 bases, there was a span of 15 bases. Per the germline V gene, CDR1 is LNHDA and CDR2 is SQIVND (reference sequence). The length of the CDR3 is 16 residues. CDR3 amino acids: CASSTVHTGYTGELFF. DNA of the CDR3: TGTGCCAGTAGTACCGTACATACAGGATACACCGGGGAGCTGTTTTTT.

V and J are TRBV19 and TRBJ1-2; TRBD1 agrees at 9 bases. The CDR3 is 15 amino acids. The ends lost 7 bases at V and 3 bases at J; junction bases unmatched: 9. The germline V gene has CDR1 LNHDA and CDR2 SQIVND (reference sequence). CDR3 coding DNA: TGTGCCAGTATCCCGGGACAGGGACGATACTATGGCTACACCTTC. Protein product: CASIPGQGRYYGYTF.

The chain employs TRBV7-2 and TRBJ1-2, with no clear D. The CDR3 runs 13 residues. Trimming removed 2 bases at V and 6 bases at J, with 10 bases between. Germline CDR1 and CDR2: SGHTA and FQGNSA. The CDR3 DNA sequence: TGTGCCAGCAGCTTAAGTCGGGTCCATGGCTACACCTTC. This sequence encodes CASSLSRVHGYTF.

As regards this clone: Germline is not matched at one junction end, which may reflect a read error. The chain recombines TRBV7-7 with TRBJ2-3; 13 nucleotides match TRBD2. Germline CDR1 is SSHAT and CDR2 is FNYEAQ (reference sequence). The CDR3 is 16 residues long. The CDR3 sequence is CASSVGTSGGTDTQYF. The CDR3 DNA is TGTGCTAGCAGCGTAGGGACTAGCGGGGGCACAGATACGCAGTATTTT.